This TCR beta chain was captured in a study of blood T cell repertoires in COVID-19. As handled by the study authors: Nucleated cell counts were estimated from reference gene primer amplification. Sequencing was performed with immunoSEQ multiplex PCR; in TCRdb, only in-frame clones are kept and a portion is missing. The DNA gave D and trimming, while V, J and clone size come from that table. The table has 64,000 or so clones, roughly four fifths seen once. After removal of 7 bases from V and 5 bases from J, the junction contained 10 bases not matched to a gene. The CDR3 is made up of 15 amino acids. The germline V gene encodes CDR1 MGHRA and CDR2 YSYEKL.

The clonotype was recovered from a human donor in a cohort sampled during active COVID-19. The sample taken for sequencing was peripheral blood. This chain joins TRBV4-1 and TRBJ2-2, with 7 bases fitting TRBD2. CDR3 nucleotides: TGCGCCAGCACCCTCCCGGGAGGTAAAACCGGGGAGCTGTTTTTT. It encodes CASTLPGGKTGELFF.